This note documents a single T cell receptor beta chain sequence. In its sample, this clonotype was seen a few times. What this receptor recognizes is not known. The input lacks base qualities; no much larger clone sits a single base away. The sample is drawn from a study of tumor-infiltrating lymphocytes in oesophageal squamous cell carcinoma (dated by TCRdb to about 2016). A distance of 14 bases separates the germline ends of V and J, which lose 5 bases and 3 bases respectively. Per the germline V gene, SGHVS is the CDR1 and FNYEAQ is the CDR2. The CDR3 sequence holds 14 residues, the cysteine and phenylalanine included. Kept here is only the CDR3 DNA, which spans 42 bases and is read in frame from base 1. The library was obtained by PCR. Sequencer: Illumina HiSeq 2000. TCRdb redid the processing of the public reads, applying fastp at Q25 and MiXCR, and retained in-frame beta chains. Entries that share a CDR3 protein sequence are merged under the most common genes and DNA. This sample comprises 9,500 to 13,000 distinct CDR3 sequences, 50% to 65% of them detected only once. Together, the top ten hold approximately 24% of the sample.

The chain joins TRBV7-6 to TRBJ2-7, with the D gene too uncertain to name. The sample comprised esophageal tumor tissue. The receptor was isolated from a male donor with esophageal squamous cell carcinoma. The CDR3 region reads CASSATVMGYEQYF. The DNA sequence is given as TGTGCCAGCAGCGCGACTGTTATGGGCTACGAGCAGTACTTC.